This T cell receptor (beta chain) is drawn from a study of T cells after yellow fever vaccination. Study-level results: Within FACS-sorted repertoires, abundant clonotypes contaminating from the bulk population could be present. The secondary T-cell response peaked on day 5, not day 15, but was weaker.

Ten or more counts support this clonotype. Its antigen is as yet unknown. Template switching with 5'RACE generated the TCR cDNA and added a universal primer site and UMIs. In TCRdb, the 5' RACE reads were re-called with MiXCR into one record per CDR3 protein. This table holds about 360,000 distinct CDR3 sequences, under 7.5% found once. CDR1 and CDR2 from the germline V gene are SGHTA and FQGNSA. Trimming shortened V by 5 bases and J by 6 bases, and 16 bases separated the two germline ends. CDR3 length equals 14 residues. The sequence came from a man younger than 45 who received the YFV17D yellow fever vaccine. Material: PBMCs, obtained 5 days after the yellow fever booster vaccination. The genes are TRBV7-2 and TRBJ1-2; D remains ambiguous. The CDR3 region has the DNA TGTGCCAGCAGCCCAGACGGAGGTGTCGATGGCTACACCTTC. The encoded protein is CASSPDGGVDGYTF.